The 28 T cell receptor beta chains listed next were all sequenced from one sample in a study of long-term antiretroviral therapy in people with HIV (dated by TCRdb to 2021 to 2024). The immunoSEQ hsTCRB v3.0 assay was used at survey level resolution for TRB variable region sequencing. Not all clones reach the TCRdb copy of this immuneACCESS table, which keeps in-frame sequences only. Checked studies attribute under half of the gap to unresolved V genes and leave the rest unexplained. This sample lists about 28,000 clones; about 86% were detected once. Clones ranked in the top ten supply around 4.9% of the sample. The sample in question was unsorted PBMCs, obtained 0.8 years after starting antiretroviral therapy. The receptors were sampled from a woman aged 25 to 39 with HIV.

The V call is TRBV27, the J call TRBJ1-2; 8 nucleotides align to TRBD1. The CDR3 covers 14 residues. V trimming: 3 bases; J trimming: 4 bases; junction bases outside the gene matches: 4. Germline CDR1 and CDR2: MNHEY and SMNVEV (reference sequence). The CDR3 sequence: CASSLQDRGYGYTF. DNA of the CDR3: TGTGCCAGCAGTTTGCAAGACAGGGGCTATGGCTACACCTTC.

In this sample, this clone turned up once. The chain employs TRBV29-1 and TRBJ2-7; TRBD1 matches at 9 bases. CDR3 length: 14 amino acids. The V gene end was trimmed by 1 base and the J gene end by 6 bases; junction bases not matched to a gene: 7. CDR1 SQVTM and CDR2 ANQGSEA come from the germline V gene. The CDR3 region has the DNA TGCAGCGTTGAAGGAGGGACAGGGCTTCCCGAGCAGTACTTC. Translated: CSVEGGTGLPEQYF.

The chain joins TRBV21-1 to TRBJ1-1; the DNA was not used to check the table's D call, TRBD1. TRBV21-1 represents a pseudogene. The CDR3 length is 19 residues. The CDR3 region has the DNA TGTGCCAGCAGCAAAAAACCCGAACGTGGGGGCGATGAGGACACTGAAGCTTTCTTT. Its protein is CASSKKPERGGDEDTEAFF.

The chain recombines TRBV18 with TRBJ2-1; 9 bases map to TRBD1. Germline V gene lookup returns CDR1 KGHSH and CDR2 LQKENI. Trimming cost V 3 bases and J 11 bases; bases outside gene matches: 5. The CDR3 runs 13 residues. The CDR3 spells CASSPTGGNQQFF. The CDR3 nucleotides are TGTGCCAGCTCACCGACAGGGGGTAACCAGCAGTTCTTC. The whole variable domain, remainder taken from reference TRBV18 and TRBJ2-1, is NAGVMQNPRHLVRRRGQEARLRCSPMKGHSHVYWYRQLPEEGLKFMVYLQKENIIDESGMPKERFSAEFPKEGPSILRIQQVVRGDSAAYFCASSPTGGNQQFFGPGTRLTVL.

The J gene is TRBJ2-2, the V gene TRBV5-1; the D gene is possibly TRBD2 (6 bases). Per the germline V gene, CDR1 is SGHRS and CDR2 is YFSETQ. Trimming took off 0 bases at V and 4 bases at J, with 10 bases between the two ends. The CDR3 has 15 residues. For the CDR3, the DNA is TGCGCCAGCAGCTTGGGACTAGGAGTCACCGGGGAGCTGTTTTTT. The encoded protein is CASSLGLGVTGELFF.

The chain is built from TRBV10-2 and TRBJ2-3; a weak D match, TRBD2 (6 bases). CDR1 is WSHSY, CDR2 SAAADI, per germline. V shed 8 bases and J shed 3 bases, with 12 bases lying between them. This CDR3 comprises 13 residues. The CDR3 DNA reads TGCGCCAGCGGGGGACTCGAGACAGATACGCAGTATTTT. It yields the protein CASGGLETDTQYF.

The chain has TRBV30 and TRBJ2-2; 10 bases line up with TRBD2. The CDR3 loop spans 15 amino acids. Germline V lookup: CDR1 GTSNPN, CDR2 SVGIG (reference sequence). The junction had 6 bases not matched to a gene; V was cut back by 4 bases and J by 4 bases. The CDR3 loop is CAWTSGGGPTGELFF. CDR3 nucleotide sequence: TGTGCCTGGACGAGCGGGGGGGGACCCACCGGGGAGCTGTTTTTT.

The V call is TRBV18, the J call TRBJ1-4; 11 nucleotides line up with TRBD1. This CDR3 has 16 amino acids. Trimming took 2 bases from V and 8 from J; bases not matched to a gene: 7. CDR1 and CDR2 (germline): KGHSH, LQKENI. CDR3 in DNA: TGTGCCAGCTCACCAGATTCCGGGACAGGGGGAGAAAAACTGTTTTTT. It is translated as CASSPDSGTGGEKLFF.

The CDR3 sequence: CASSVEDRETGELFF. Written as DNA, the CDR3 is TGTGCCAGCAGTGTCGAGGACAGGGAAACCGGGGAGCTGTTTTTT. The chain links TRBV6-4 to TRBJ2-2; TRBD1 aligns across 8 bases. The V gene's germline CDR1 is MRHNA and CDR2 SNTAGT. Unmatched junction bases numbered 6, after V lost 4 bases and J lost 5 bases. The CDR3 sequence is 15 residues long.

The CDR3 DNA reads TGTGCCAGCAGAGGCGGACAGGGTCTAGGGCAGTACGTC. Its translation is CASRGGQGLGQYV. The genes are TRBV6-1 and TRBJ2-7, with TRBD1 identical over 8 bases. The V gene's germline CDR1 is MNHNS and CDR2 SASEGT. J gave up 9 bases and V 6 bases, and 10 bases lay outside the gene matches. This CDR3 is 13 amino acids long.

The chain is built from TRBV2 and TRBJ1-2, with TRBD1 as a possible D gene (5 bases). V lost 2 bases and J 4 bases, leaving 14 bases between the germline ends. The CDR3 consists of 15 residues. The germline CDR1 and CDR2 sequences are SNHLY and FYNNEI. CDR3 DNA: TGTGCCAGCAGTGAACACGGGTCAGGGATCTATGGCTACACCTTC. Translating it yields CASSEHGSGIYGYTF.

The CDR3 protein is CASSGLAEAGELFF. CDR3 nucleotide sequence: TGTGCCAGCAGTGGGCTAGCGGAGGCCGGGGAGCTGTTTTTT. This sequence joins TRBV2 and TRBJ2-2; 7 positions agree with TRBD2. CDR3 length: 14 amino acids. Germline V gene sequence: CDR1 SNHLY, CDR2 FYNNEI. V lost 4 bases to trimming and J lost 6 bases; unmatched junction nucleotides: 5.

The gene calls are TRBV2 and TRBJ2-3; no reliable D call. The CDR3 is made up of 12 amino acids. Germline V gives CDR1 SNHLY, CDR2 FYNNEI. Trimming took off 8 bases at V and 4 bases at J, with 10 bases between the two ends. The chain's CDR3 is CASRPGPDTQYF. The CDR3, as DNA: TGTGCCAGCCGACCCGGGCCAGATACGCAGTATTTT.

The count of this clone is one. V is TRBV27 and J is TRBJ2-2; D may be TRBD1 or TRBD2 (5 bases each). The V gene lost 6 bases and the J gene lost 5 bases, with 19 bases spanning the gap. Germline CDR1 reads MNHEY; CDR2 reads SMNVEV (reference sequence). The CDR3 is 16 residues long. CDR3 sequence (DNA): TGTGCCAGCAGACCCGCAGGGAGTTTGGGGACCGGGGAGCTGTTTTTT. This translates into CASRPAGSLGTGELFF.

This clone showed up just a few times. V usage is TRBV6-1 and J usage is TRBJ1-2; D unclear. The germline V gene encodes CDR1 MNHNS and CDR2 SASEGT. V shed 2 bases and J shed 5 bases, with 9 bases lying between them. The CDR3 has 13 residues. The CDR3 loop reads CASSESTNYGYTF. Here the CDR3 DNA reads TGTGCCAGCAGTGAATCAACAAATTATGGCTACACCTTC.

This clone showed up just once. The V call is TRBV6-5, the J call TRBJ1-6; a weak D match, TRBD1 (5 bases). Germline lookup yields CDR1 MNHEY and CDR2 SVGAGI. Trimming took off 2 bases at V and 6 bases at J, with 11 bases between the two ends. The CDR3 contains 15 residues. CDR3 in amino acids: CASSYTRASNSPLHF. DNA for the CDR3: TGTGCCAGCAGTTACACCAGGGCGTCTAATTCACCCCTCCACTTT.

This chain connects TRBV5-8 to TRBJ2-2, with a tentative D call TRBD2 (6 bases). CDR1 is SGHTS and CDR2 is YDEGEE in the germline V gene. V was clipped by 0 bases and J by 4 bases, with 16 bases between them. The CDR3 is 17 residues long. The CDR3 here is CASSLVNRLGGTGELFF. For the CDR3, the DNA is TGTGCCAGCAGCTTGGTAAACCGACTCGGGGGCACCGGGGAGCTGTTTTTT.

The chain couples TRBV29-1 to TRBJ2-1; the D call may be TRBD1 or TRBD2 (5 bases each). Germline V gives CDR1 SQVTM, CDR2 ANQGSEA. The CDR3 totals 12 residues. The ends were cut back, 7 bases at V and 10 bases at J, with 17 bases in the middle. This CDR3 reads CSGGPGKKEQFF. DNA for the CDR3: TGCAGCGGGGGACCGGGAAAGAAGGAGCAGTTCTTC.

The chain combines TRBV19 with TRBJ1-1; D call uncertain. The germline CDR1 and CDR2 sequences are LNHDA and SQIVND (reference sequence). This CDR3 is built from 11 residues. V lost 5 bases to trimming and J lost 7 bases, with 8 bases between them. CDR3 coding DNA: TGTGCCAGTAGTCGCGGAGGTGAAGCTTTCTTT. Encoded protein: CASSRGGEAFF.

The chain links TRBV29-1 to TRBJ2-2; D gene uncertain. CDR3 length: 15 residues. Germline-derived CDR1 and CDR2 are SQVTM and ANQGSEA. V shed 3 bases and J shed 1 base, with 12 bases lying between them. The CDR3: CSVEKAVGNTGELFF. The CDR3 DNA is TGCAGCGTTGAGAAAGCCGTAGGGAACACCGGGGAGCTGTTTTTT.

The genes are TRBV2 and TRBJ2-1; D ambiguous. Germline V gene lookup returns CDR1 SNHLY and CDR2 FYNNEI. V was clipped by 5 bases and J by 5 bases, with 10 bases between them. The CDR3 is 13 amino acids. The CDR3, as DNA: TGTGCCAGCAGTCTCGGGCTTAACAATGAGCAGTTCTTC. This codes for CASSLGLNNEQFF.

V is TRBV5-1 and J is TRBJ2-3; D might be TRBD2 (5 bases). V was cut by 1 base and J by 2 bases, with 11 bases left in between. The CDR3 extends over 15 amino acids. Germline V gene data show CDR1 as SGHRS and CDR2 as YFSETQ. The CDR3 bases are TGCGCCAGCAGCTTGAGAGGGTACAACACAGATACGCAGTATTTT. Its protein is CASSLRGYNTDTQYF.

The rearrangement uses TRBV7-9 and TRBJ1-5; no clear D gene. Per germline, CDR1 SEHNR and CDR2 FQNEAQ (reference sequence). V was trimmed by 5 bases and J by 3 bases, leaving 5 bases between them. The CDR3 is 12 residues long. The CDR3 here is CASSLPNQPQHF. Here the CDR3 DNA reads TGTGCCAGCAGCCTCCCCAATCAGCCCCAGCATTTT.

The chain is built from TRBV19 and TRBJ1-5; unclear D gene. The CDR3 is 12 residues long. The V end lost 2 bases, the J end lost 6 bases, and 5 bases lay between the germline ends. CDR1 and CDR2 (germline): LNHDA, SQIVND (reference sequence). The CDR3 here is CASSIIGQPQHF. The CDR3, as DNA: TGTGCCAGTAGTATAATAGGTCAGCCCCAGCATTTT.

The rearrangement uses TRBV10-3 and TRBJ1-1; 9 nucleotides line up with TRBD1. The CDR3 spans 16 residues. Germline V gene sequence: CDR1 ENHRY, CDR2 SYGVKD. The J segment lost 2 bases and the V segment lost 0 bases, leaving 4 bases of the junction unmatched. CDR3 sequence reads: CAISESRTGENTEAFF. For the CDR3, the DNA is TGTGCCATCAGTGAGTCGAGGACAGGGGAAAACACTGAAGCTTTCTTT.

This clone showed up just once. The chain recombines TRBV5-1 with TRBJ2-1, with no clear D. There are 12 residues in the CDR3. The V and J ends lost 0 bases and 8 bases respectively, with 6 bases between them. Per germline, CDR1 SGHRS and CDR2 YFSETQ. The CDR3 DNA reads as TGCGCCAGCAGCTTGGGGGGTTATGAGCAGTTCTTC. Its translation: CASSLGGYEQFF.

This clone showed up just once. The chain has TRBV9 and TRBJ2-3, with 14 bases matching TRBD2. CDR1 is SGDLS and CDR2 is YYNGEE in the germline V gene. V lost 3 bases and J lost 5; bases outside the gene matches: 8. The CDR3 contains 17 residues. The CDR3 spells CASSEGTSGGFIDTQYF. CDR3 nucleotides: TGTGCCAGCAGCGAGGGGACTAGCGGGGGCTTTATAGATACGCAGTATTTT.

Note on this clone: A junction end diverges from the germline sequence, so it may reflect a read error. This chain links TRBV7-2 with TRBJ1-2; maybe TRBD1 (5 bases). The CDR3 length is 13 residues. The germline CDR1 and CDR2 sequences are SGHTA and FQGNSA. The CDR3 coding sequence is TGTGCCAGCAGATTAGACAGAAACTATGGCTACACCTTC. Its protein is CASRLDRNYGYTF.